The present T cell receptor (beta chain) was sequenced within a study of CD8 T cells in ankylosing spondylitis. The ends lost 4 bases at V and 4 bases at J; junction bases unmatched: 9. This CDR3 contains 18 residues. Germline values: CDR1 SGHRS, CDR2 YFSETQ. Study-wide findings and caveats: The study looked at matched synovial fluid samples from ankylosing spondylitis patients. Disease-linked clones were reported to be significantly enriched there.

On this clonotype: Its antigen is unidentified.

MiXCR, run by TCRdb on the 5' RACE reads, gives a single entry per CDR3 protein. The profile shows about 240,000 distinct CDR3 sequences, under 8.5% of them singletons. Sequencing was carried out using blood, either unsorted or a sorted T cell fraction (not recorded which). The TCR was taken from a female donor with ankylosing spondylitis or in good health (not recorded which). This chain joins TRBV5-1 and TRBJ2-3; 16 bases align to TRBD2. This CDR3 is CASSPTGLAGGHPDTQYF. The CDR3, as DNA: TGCGCCAGCAGCCCGACGGGACTAGCGGGAGGGCACCCAGATACGCAGTATTTT. The full variable domain, in which reference TRBV5-1 and TRBJ2-3 provide the parts outside the CDR3, is KAGVTQTPRYLIKTRGQQVTLSCSPISGHRSVSWYQQTPGQGLQFLFEYFSETQRNKGNFPGRFSGRQFSNSRSEMNVSTLELGDSALYLCASSPTGLAGGHPDTQYFGPGTRLTVL.